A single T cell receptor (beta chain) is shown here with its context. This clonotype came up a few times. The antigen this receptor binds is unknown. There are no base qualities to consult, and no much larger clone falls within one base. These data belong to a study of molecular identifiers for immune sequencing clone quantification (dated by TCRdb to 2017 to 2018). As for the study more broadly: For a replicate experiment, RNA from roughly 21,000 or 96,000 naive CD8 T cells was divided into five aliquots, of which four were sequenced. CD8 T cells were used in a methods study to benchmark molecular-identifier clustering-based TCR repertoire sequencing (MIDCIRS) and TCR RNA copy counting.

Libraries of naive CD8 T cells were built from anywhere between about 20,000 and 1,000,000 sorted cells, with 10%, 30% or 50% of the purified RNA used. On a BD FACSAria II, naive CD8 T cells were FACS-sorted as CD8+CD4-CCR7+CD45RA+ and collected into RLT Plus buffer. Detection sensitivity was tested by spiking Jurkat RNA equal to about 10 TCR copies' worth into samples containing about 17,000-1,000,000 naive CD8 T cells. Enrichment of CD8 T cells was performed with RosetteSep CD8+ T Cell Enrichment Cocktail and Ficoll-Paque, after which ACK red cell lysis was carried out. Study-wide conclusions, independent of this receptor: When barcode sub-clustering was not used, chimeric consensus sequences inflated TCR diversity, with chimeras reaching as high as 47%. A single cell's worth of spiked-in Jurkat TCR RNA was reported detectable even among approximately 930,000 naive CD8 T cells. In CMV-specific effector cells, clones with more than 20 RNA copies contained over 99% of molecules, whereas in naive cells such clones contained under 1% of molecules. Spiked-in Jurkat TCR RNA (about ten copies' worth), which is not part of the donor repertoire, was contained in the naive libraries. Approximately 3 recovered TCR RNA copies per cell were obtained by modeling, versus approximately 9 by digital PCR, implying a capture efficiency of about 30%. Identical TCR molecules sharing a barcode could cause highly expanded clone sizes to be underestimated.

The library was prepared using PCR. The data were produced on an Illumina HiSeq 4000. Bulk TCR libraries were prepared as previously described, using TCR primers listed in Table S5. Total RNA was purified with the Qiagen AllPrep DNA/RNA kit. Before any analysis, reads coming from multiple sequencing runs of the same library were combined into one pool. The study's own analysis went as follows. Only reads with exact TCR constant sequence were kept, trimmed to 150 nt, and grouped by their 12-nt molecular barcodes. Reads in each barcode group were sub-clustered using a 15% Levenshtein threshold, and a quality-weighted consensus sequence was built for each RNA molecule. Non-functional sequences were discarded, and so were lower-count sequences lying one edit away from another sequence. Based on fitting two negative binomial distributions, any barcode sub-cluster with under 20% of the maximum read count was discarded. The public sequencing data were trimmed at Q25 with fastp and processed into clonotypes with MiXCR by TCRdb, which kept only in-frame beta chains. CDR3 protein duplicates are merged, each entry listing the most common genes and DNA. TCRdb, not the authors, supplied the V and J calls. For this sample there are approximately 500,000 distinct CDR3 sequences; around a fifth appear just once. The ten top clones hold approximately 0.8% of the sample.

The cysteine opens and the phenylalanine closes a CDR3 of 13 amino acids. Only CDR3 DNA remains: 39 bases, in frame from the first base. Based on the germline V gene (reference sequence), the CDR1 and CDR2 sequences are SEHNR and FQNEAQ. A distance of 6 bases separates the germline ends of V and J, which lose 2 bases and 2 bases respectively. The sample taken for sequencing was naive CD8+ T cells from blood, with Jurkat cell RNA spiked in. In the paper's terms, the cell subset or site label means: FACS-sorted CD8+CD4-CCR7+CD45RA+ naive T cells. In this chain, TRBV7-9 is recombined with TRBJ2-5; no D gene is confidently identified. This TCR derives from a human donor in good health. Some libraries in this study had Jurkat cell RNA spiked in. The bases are TGTGCCAGCAGCTTAATGGTACAAGAGACCCAGTACTTC. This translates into CASSLMVQETQYF.